The rows below give T cell receptor beta chains drawn from one sample of a study of blood T cell repertoires in COVID-19. Assay: immunoSEQ multiplex PCR; the TCRdb copy retains only in-frame clones and omits some. The table lists around 170,000 clones, about 91% of them singletons. Material: peripheral blood. The receptor source for this set is a woman in her twenties or thirties with acute or convalescent COVID-19. CDR3s include the opening cysteine and the closing phenylalanine or tryptophan. The order of the fields is V gene, clone size, J gene, D gene, CDR3 DNA, CDR3 protein. A D gene is named only where the DNA matches it firmly. Clone size appears in some rows only: once, few, many, or a class for an expanded clone.

TRBV28	NA	TRBJ2-5	NA	TGTGCCAGCAGTGCCACATACCAAGAGACCCAGTACTTC	CASSATYQETQYF
TRBV25-1	NA	TRBJ1-1	NA	TGTGCCAGCAGTGAGCCGGGAGGTAAGAACACTGAAGCTTTCTTT	CASSEPGGKNTEAFF
TRBV18	NA	TRBJ1-4	NA	TGTGCCAGCTCGCCGCCGGGTGAAAAACTGTTTTTT	CASSPPGEKLFF
TRBV11-3	NA	TRBJ2-1	NA	TGTGCCAGCAGCTTAGTTCCGGGTCCAAAGCAGTTCTTC	CASSLVPGPKQFF
TRBV28	NA	TRBJ1-6	NA	TGTGCCAGCAGCGCTCCGGGACAAGAAAATTCACCCCTCCACTTT	CASSAPGQENSPLHF
TRBV29-1	few	TRBJ1-1	NA	TGCAGCGTTGGAGGGCAGCTGAACACTGAAGCTTTCTTT	CSVGGQLNTEAFF
TRBV7-2	NA	TRBJ2-2	NA	TGTGCCAGCAGCCCCGAGAGGGCGCTCGAGCTGTTTTTT	CASSPERALELFF
TRBV6-1	NA	TRBJ1-6	NA	TGTGCCAGCAGTGAAGGGGCGGGAAATTCACCCCTCCACTTT	CASSEGAGNSPLHF
TRBV19	NA	TRBJ1-2	TRBD1	TGTGCCAGTAGTATACAGGGGGACAGGGGAGGTGGCTACACCTTC	CASSIQGDRGGGYTF
TRBV7-9	few	TRBJ2-1	TRBD2	TGTGCCAGCAGCCCGGGAGGGGGAGAGCAGTTCTTC	CASSPGGGEQFF
TRBV28	NA	TRBJ2-7	NA	TGTGCCACCCGAAAAACTAGTTCCTACGAGCAGTACTTC	CATRKTSSYEQYF
TRBV6-1	NA	TRBJ1-6	NA	TGTGCCAGCAGTGAATGGCGGGTCTTAAATTCACCCCTCCACTTT	CASSEWRVLNSPLHF
TRBV29-1	few	TRBJ1-1	NA	TGCAGCGTTACTGGGGGCTGGGGAATGAACACTGAAGCTTTCTTT	CSVTGGWGMNTEAFF
TRBV7-9	NA	TRBJ2-3	NA	TGTGCCAGCAGCTTAGTTCGGGTCGGAGATACGCAGTATTTT	CASSLVRVGDTQYF
TRBV13	NA	TRBJ2-3	TRBD2	TGTGCCAGCAGCTTAGGGAAGACTAGCGGGAGGGCCGTGACAGATACGCAGTATTTT	CASSLGKTSGRAVTDTQYF
TRBV2	NA	TRBJ1-2	NA	TGTGCCAGCAGCCGTGAGTCCACCTTC	CASSRESTF
TRBV7-9	NA	TRBJ2-7	NA	TGTGCCAGCAGCTTAGCCGGGACATACGAGCAGTACTTC	CASSLAGTYEQYF
TRBV10-3	NA	TRBJ2-5	NA	TGTGCCATCAGTGCAGGGGAAGGAGGGACCCAGTACTTC	CAISAGEGGTQYF
TRBV12-3/TRBV12-4	NA	TRBJ1-5	NA	TGTGCCAGCAGTTTAGGAGATCAGCCCCAGCATTTT	CASSLGDQPQHF
TRBV6-5	NA	TRBJ1-2	TRBD1	TGTGCCAGCAGTAGGGGGCGCTGGGAAGGGAATGGCTACACCTTC	CASSRGRWEGNGYTF
TRBV7-6	NA	TRBJ2-6	NA	TGTGCCAGCAGCTTAGTTGCCAGCGGAAACTCTGGGGCCAACGTCCTGACTTTC	CASSLVASGNSGANVLTF
TRBV5-1	NA	TRBJ2-3	NA	TGCGCCAGCAGCTTCCCCGGTTTAGATACGCAGTATTTT	CASSFPGLDTQYF
TRBV2	NA	TRBJ1-2	NA	TGTGCCAGCACAGGGGCTGCGGGCTACACCTTC	CASTGAAGYTF
TRBV5-1	NA	TRBJ1-2	NA	TGCGCCAGCAGCTTAAACAGTGGCTACACCTTC	CASSLNSGYTF
TRBV7-9	once	TRBJ1-2	TRBD1	TGTGCCAGCAGCTGGGGACAGCTAACTAACTATGGCTACACCTTC	CASSWGQLTNYGYTF
TRBV5-1	NA	TRBJ2-2	NA	TGCGCCAGCAGCTTGGCCCAGTTAGGGGCCGGGGAGCTGTTTTTT	CASSLAQLGAGELFF
TRBV24-1	NA	TRBJ2-3	TRBD2	TGTGCCACCGCAGCGGGGGCAGATACGCAGTATTTT	CATAAGADTQYF
TRBV5-1	many	TRBJ1-1	TRBD1	TGCGCCAGCAGCCTACAGGGGTATGAAGCTTTCTTT	CASSLQGYEAFF
TRBV6-2/TRBV6-3	once	TRBJ2-1	NA	TGTGCCAGCAGTCTCATCGGCAATGAGCAGTTCTTC	CASSLIGNEQFF
TRBV5-1	NA	TRBJ2-3	NA	TGCGCCAGCAGCTTCGGTGCGTATAGCACAGATACGCAGTATTTT	CASSFGAYSTDTQYF
TRBV9	NA	TRBJ1-2	NA	TGTGCCAGCAGCGTAGGAACAGCTAACTATGGCTACACCTTC	CASSVGTANYGYTF
TRBV4-2	NA	TRBJ2-2	TRBD1	TGTGCCAGCAGCCAGAACCGGGACAGGGCAGACACCGGGGAGCTGTTTTTT	CASSQNRDRADTGELFF
TRBV7-2	NA	TRBJ2-1	TRBD2	TGTGCCAGCAGTTTAACGCGCGGGGGGAGCGAGCAGTTCTTC	CASSLTRGGSEQFF
TRBV6-1	few	TRBJ1-3	NA	TGTGCCAGCAGTGAGAGCGAACGCAGGGGCTCTGGAAACACCATATATTTT	CASSESERRGSGNTIYF
TRBV12-3/TRBV12-4	NA	TRBJ2-5	NA	TGTGCCAGCAGCCAGGGTTTGTGGGAGACCCAGTACTTC	CASSQGLWETQYF
TRBV28	NA	TRBJ1-1	TRBD1	TGTGCCAGCAGTAACAGGGGTGAAGCTTTCTTT	CASSNRGEAFF
TRBV6-5	NA	TRBJ2-4	TRBD1	TGTGCCACCTGGGACAGGGGGGGAAAAAACATTCAGTACTTC	CATWDRGGKNIQYF
TRBV19	NA	TRBJ2-1	TRBD2	TGTGCCAGTAGTATAGCTCTAGCGGGAAGGCTCAAATATGAGCAGTTCTTC	CASSIALAGRLKYEQFF
TRBV28	NA	TRBJ1-6	TRBD1	TGTGCCAGCAGTTCCCCCAGGGGGCCGAATTCACCCCTCCACTTT	CASSSPRGPNSPLHF
TRBV4-1	NA	TRBJ2-1	NA	TGCGCCAGCAGCCGGGACTCCCGGGTCAATGAGCAGTTCTTC	CASSRDSRVNEQFF
TRBV27	NA	TRBJ1-6	NA	TGTGCCAGCAGTTTACCGGGGAATAATTCACCCCTCCACTTT	CASSLPGNNSPLHF